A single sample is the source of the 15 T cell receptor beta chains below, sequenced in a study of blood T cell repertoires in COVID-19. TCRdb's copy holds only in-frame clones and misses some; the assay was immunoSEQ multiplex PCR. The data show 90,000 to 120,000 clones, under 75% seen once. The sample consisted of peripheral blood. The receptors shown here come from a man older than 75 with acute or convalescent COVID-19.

CDR3 sequence (DNA): TGTGCCAGCTCACCGTCAGGGCCAGATACGCAGTATTTT. As protein: CASSPSGPDTQYF. This chain uses TRBV18 with TRBJ2-3; tentative D call: TRBD1 (5 bases). Deletions cut 3 bases from V and 4 bases from J, with 8 bases between. The CDR3 has 13 residues. Germline V gene data show CDR1 as KGHSH and CDR2 as LQKENI.

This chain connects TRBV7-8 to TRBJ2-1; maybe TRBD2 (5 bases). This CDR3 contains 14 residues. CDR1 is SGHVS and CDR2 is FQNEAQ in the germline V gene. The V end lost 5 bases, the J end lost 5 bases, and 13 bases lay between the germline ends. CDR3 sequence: CASSLPGLDNEQFF. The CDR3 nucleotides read TGTGCCAGCAGCCTACCGGGGTTGGACAATGAGCAGTTCTTC. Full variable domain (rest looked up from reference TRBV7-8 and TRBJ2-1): GAGVSQSPRYKVAKRGQDVALRCDPISGHVSLFWYQQALGQGPEFLTYFQNEAQLDKSGLPSDRFFAERPEGSVSTLKIQRTQQEDSAVYLCASSLPGLDNEQFFGPGTRLTVL.

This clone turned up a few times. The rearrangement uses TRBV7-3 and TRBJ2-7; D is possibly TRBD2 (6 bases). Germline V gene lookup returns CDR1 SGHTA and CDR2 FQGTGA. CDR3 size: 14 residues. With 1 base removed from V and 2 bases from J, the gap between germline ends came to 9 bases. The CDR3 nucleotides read TGTGCCAGCAGCTTAATGGCGGGACCCTACGAGCAGTACTTC. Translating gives CASSLMAGPYEQYF.

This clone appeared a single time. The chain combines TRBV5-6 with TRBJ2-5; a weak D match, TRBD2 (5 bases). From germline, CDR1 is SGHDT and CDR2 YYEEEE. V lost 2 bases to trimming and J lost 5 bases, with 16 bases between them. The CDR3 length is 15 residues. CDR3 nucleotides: TGTGCCAGCAGCTTTTCCGAGGGAAGACGGGAGACCCAGTACTTC. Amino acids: CASSFSEGRRETQYF.

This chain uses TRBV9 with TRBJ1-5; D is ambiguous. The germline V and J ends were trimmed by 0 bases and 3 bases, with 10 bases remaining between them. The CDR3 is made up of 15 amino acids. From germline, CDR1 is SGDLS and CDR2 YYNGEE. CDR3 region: CASSVDGQYNQPQHF. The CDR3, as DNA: TGTGCCAGCAGCGTAGATGGGCAGTACAATCAGCCCCAGCATTTT.

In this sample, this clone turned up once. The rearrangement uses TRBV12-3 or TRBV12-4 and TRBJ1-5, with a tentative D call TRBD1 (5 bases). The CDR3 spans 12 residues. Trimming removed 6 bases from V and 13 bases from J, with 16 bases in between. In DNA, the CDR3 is TGTGCCAGCAGCCTGAAGGGAGGGGAGCAGCATTTT. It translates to CASSLKGGEQHF.

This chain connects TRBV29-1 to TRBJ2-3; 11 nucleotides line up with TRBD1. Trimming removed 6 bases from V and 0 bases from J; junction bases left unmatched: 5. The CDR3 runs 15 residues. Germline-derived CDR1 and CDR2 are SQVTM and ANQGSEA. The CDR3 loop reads CSVVGDRGSTDTQYF. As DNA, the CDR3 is TGCAGCGTGGTCGGGGACAGGGGGAGCACAGATACGCAGTATTTT.

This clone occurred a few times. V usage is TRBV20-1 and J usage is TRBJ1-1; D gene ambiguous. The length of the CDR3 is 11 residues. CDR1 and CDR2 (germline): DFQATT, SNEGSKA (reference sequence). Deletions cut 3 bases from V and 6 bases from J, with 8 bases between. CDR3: CSASQNPEAFF. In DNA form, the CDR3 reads TGCAGTGCTAGCCAGAATCCTGAAGCTTTCTTT.

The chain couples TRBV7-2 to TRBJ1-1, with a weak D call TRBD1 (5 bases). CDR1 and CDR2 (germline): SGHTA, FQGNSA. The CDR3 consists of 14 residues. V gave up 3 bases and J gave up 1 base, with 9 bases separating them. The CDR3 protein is CASSFLDRNTEAFF. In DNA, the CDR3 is TGTGCCAGCAGCTTCTTAGACAGGAACACTGAAGCTTTCTTT.

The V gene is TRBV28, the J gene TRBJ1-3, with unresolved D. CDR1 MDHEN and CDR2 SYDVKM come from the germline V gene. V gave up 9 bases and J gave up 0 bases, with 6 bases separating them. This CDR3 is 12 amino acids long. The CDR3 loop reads CASLSSGNTIYF. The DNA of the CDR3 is TGTGCCAGTCTCAGCTCTGGAAACACCATATATTTT.

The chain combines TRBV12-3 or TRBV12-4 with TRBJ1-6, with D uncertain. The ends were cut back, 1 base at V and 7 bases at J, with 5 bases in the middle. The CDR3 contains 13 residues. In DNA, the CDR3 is TGTGCCAGCAGTTTAGGCGGAAATTCACCCCTCCACTTT. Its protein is CASSLGGNSPLHF.

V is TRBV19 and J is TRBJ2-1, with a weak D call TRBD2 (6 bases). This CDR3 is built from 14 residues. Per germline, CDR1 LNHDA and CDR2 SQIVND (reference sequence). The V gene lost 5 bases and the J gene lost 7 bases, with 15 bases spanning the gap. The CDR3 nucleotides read TGTGCCAGTAGTTCCCGACTAGAAACGAATGAGCAGTTCTTC. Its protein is CASSSRLETNEQFF.

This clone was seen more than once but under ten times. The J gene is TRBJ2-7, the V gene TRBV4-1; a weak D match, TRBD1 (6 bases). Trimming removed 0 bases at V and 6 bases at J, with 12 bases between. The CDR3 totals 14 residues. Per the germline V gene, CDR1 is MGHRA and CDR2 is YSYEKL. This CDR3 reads CASSQEGGRGEQYF. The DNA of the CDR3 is TGCGCCAGCAGCCAAGAAGGGGGTAGAGGCGAGCAGTACTTC.

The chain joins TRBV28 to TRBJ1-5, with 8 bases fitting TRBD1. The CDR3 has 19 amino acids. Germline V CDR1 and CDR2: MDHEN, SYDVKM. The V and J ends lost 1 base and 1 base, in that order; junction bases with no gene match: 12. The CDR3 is CASSLSGTGGVMSNQPQHF. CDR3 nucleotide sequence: TGTGCCAGCAGTTTATCCGGGACAGGAGGTGTTATGAGCAATCAGCCCCAGCATTTT.

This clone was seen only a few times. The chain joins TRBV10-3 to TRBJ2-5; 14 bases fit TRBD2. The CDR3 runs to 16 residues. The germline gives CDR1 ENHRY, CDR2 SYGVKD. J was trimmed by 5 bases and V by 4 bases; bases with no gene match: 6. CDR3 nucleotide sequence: TGTGCCATCAGTGGCCAGACTAGCGGGAGGGCCGAGACCCAGTACTTC. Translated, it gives CAISGQTSGRAETQYF.